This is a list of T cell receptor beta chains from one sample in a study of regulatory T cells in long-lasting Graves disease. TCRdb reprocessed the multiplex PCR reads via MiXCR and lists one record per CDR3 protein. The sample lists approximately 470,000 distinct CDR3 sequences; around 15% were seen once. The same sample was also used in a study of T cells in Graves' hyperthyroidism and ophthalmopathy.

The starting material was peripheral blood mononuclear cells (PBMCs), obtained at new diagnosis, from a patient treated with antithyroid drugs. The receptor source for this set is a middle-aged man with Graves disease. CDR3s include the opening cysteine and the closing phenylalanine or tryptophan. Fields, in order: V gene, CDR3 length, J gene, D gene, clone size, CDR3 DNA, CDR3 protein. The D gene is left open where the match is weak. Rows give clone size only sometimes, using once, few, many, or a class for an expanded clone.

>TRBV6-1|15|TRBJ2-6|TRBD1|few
TGTGCCAGCAGTCTGACAGGGCCCGGGGCCAACGTCCTGACTTTC
CASSLTGPGANVLTF
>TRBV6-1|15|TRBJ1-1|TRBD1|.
TGTGCCAGCAGTGTGGGGACAGGGGAGTATACTGAAGCTTTCTTT
CASSVGTGEYTEAFF
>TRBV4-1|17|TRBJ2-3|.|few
TGCGCCAGCAGCCGGATTGCCAGCGGAGCTAGCACAGATACGCAGTATTTT
CASSRIASGASTDTQYF
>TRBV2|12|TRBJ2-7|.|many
TGTGCCAGCAGTGCCCACTCCTACGAGCAGTACTTC
CASSAHSYEQYF
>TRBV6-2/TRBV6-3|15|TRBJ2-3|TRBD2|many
TGTGCCAGCACCCCGAGCGGGAGCGGCACAGATACGCAGTATTTT
CASTPSGSGTDTQYF
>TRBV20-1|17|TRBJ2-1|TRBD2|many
TGCAGTGCTAGGGATCATACCGGGACTAGCGAACTCAATGAGCAGTTCTTC
CSARDHTGTSELNEQFF
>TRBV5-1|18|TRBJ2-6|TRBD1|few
TGCGCCAGCAGCTTGGGAGGGACAGGGGCTTCTGGGGCCAACGTCCTGACTTTC
CASSLGGTGASGANVLTF
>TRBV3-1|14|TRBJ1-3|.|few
TGTGCCAGCAGCCAAGCGGGTTCTGGAAACACCATATATTTT
CASSQAGSGNTIYF
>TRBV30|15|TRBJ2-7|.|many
TGTGCCTGGAGGATTTCGGCAGATCGCACCTACGAGCAGTACTTC
CAWRISADRTYEQYF
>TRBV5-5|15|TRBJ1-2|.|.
TGTGCCAGCAGCTTGGGACAACTAGCTAACTATGGCTACACCTTC
CASSLGQLANYGYTF
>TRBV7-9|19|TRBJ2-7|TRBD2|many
TGTGCCAGCAGCCATTCGACTAGCGGGAGACGGACGAACTCCTACGAGCAGTACTTC
CASSHSTSGRRTNSYEQYF
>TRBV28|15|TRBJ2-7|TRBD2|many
TGTGCCAGCAGTTTTCCGCTAGCGGGCCCCTACGAGCAGTACTTC
CASSFPLAGPYEQYF
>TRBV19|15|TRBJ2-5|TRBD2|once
TGTGCCAGTAGTATCTCTAGCGGGAGTTTTGAGACCCAGTACTTC
CASSISSGSFETQYF
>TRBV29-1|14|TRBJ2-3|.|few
TGCAGCGTTGTTTTGGGGGAACGCACAGATACGCAGTATTTT
CSVVLGERTDTQYF
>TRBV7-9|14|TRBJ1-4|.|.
TGTGCCAGCAGTCCGACAGCCGGAAATGAAAAACTGTTTTTT
CASSPTAGNEKLFF
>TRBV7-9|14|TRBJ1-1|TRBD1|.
TGCGCCAGCAGGGAACAGGGGGCGGACACTGAAGCTTTCTTT
CASREQGADTEAFF
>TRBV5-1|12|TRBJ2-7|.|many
TGCGCCAGCAGCTTGGAAGGGGTCGAGCAGTACTTC
CASSLEGVEQYF